The 8 T cell receptor beta chains listed next were all sequenced from one sample in a study of early T cells in non-severe SARS-CoV-2 infection. TCRdb passed the 5' RACE reads through MiXCR, listing each CDR3 protein once. The sample lists some 40,000 distinct CDR3 sequences; approximately 8% were seen once. The sample was whole blood, taken at baseline. These receptors originate from an adult who was a healthcare worker with PCR-confirmed SARS-CoV-2 infection or an uninfected control (not recorded which).

This clonotype occurred many times. The V gene is TRBV6-2 or TRBV6-3, the J gene TRBJ2-2, with D hard to call. CDR1 is MNHEY, CDR2 SVGEGT, per germline. The V end was cut by 5 bases, the J end by 7 bases, with 11 bases between. CDR3 length: 13 amino acids. The CDR3 region is CASSGHSFGELFF. The CDR3 DNA follows: TGTGCCAGCAGTGGCCACTCGTTCGGGGAGCTGTTTTTT.

This clonotype was detected a few times. V and J are TRBV6-1 and TRBJ1-5; possible D gene TRBD1, 5 bases. The CDR3 loop spans 15 amino acids. Germline lookup yields CDR1 MNHNS and CDR2 SASEGT. Trimming took 6 bases from V and 0 from J, leaving 12 bases between them. Here the CDR3 reads CASRLIQVSNQPQHF. The CDR3 DNA sequence: TGTGCCAGCAGACTAATACAGGTTAGCAATCAGCCCCAGCATTTT.

Many counts were recorded for this clonotype. CDR3 amino acids: CASSLAVLSYEQYF. Here the CDR3 DNA reads TGTGCCAGCAGTTTAGCTGTCCTCTCCTACGAGCAGTACTTC. The genes are TRBV12-3 or TRBV12-4 and TRBJ2-7; D unclear. V was clipped by 0 bases and J by 0 bases, with 6 bases between them. The CDR3 runs 14 residues.

This clonotype appeared many times. The rearrangement uses TRBV12-3 or TRBV12-4 and TRBJ1-1; D is unclear. The CDR3 is 13 residues long. Trimming removed 7 bases at V and 0 bases at J, with 9 bases between. In DNA, the CDR3 is TGTGCCAGCACCTTGATGGTGAACACTGAAGCTTTCTTT. Translated: CASTLMVNTEAFF.

This clonotype came up many times. The chain uses TRBV7-2 and TRBJ2-3, with 12 bases aligning to TRBD2. This CDR3 region has 20 residues. J was trimmed by 1 base and V by 2 bases; bases with no gene match: 13. Germline assignment: CDR1 SGHTA and CDR2 FQGNSA. CDR3 sequence reads: CASSLPKGLAGIRGTDTQYF. The CDR3 DNA follows: TGTGCCAGCAGCTTACCGAAGGGACTAGCGGGCATAAGGGGCACAGATACGCAGTATTTT.

This clonotype was picked up many times. V and J are TRBV27 and TRBJ2-7; the D gene is possibly TRBD1 (5 bases). Trimming took off 0 bases at V and 5 bases at J, with 11 bases between the two ends. The CDR3 extends over 14 amino acids. CDR1 MNHEY and CDR2 SMNVEV come from the germline V gene (reference sequence). CDR3 coding DNA: TGTGCCAGCAGTTTATCGGGGCAGGGCGACGAGCAGTACTTC. Its protein product is CASSLSGQGDEQYF.

Many counts were recorded for this clonotype. This sequence joins TRBV6-1 and TRBJ2-5, with D unresolved. The CDR3 contains 13 residues. Germline CDR1 and CDR2: MNHNS and SASEGT. V gave up 7 bases and J gave up 2 bases, with 11 bases separating them. CDR3 nucleotide sequence: TGTGCCAGCAAAAAGAACGGTCAAGAGACCCAGTACTTC. It encodes CASKKNGQETQYF.

This clonotype was found a few times. The J gene is TRBJ1-1, the V gene TRBV29-1; TRBD1 matches at 9 bases. The CDR3 has 12 residues. The V and J ends lost 7 bases and 4 bases, in that order; junction bases with no gene match: 4. Germline CDR1 SQVTM, CDR2 ANQGSEA. This CDR3 reads CSAGQGSTEAFF. As DNA, the CDR3 is TGCAGCGCAGGACAGGGGAGCACTGAAGCTTTCTTT.